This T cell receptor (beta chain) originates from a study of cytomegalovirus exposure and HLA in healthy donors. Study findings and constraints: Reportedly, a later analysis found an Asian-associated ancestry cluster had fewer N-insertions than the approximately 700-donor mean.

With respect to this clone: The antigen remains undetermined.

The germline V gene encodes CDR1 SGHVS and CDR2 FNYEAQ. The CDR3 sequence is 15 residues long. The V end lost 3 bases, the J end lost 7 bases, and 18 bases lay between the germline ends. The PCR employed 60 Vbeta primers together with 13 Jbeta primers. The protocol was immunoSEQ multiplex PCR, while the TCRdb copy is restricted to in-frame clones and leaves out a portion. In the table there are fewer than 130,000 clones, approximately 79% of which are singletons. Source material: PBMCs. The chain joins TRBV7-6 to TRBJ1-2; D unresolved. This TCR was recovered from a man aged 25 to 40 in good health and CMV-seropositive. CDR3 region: CASSFLTVDSGGYTF. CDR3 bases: TGTGCCAGCAGCTTTTTAACCGTCGATTCCGGTGGCTACACCTTC.